These 18 T cell receptor beta chains originate from one sample sequenced in a study of breast tumors, draining lymph nodes, adjacent tissues. TCRdb re-derived calls from the multiplex PCR reads in MiXCR, one entry per CDR3 protein. This repertoire shows fewer than 150,000 distinct CDR3 sequences, less than 25% found once; its top ten account for roughly 2.4%. Axillary draining lymph nodes of breast cancer patients supplied the node samples. Sequencing was done on a sample of axillary lymph node tissue. The source of these receptors is a female donor with breast cancer. Some clones in this sample may be carry-over from other donors' samples.

A single count supports this clonotype. It may be a read error: a sequence one base away is much more abundant. The rearrangement links TRBV27 to TRBJ2-5, with a weak D call TRBD1 (5 bases). The CDR3 consists of 14 residues. Per germline, CDR1 MNHEY and CDR2 SMNVEV (reference sequence). Deletions cut 0 bases from V and 9 bases from J, with 14 bases between. In DNA form, the CDR3 reads TGTGCCAGCAGTTTATCCTTGGGGCACGAGTCCCAGTACTTC. This encodes CASSLSLGHESQYF.

This clonotype came up many times. The chain combines TRBV3-1 with TRBJ2-7; 7 bases match TRBD1. Germline V lookup: CDR1 LGHDT, CDR2 YNNKEL (reference sequence). V lost 0 bases to trimming and J lost 7 bases; unmatched junction nucleotides: 12. The CDR3 loop spans 16 amino acids. Written as DNA, the CDR3 is TGTGCCAGCAGCCAAGATCTAGGGGGCGCCCCGTGGGAGCAGTACTTC. It yields the protein CASSQDLGGAPWEQYF.

This clonotype was detected ten times or more. The chain has TRBV24-1 and TRBJ2-3; 9 bases match TRBD1. V was pared by 9 bases and J by 0 bases, with 0 bases of the junction left unmatched. This CDR3 comprises 13 residues. Germline CDR1 reads KGHDR; CDR2 reads SFDVKD. The CDR3 reads CATGTGSTDTQYF. For the CDR3, the DNA is TGTGCCACCGGGACAGGGAGCACAGATACGCAGTATTTT.

This clonotype has a handful of counts. The chain has TRBV29-1 and TRBJ2-6, with TRBD2 as a possible D gene (6 bases). The V end was cut by 0 bases, the J end by 4 bases, with 7 bases between. Looked up from germline, CDR1 is SQVTM and CDR2 is ANQGSEA. This CDR3 has 14 amino acids. The CDR3, as DNA: TGCAGCGTTGAAGATGGGGGGGGGGCCAACGTCCTGACTTTC. Encoded protein: CSVEDGGGANVLTF.

This clonotype was seen ten or more times. The chain recombines TRBV20-1 with TRBJ1-3; perhaps TRBD1 as D (5 bases). With 3 bases removed from V and 0 bases from J, the gap between germline ends came to 24 bases. The CDR3 runs 19 residues. CDR1 is DFQATT and CDR2 is SNEGSKA in the germline V gene (reference sequence). This chain's CDR3 is CSASDRWDGRMGSGNTIYF. Here the CDR3 DNA reads TGCAGTGCTAGTGACCGCTGGGACGGCCGGATGGGCTCTGGAAACACCATATATTTT.

A few counts support this clonotype. An end of the junction differs from the germline gene, which may be a read error. CDR3 loop: CASSRTGNYDYTF. In DNA form, the CDR3 reads TGTGCCAGCAGCCGAACAGGGAACTATGACTACACCTTC. The V gene is TRBV5-4, the J gene TRBJ1-2, with a possible D match to TRBD1 (6 bases). The V gene's germline CDR1 is SGHNT and CDR2 YYREEE (reference sequence). The CDR3 runs to 13 residues.

There are many counts of this clonotype. The chain recombines TRBV7-2 with TRBJ1-2; D unclear. CDR1 is SGHTA and CDR2 is FQGNSA in the germline V gene. V was shortened by 1 base and J by 5 bases, with 14 bases between the two germline ends. This CDR3 has 15 residues. The CDR3 loop is CASSLGLSGNYGYTF. The CDR3, as DNA: TGTGCCAGCAGCTTAGGGCTTTCGGGGAATTATGGCTACACCTTC.

This clonotype occurred once. Being one base from a much bigger clone, this may be a read error. This sequence joins TRBV29-1 and TRBJ1-5; D might be TRBD1 (5 bases). The CDR3 extends over 14 amino acids. Germline values: CDR1 SQVTM, CDR2 ANQGSEA. CDR3 in DNA: TGCAGCGTCCGCGGGGGTAATAGCAGTCAGCCCCAGCATTTT. This translates into CSVRGGNSSQPQHF.

As concerns this clonotype: With a much larger clone just one base away, this may be a read error. The chain has TRBV19 and TRBJ1-2; possible D gene TRBD1, 5 bases. V was pared by 5 bases and J by 8 bases, with 12 bases between. This CDR3 region has 12 residues. Germline CDR1 reads LNHDA; CDR2 reads SQIVND (reference sequence). DNA of the CDR3: TGTGCCAGTAGTGTTCGGGGGAGCGGCTACACCTTC. This encodes CASSVRGSGYTF. The entire variable domain, with the rest obtained from reference TRBV19 and TRBJ1-2, is as follows: DGGITQSPKYLFRKEGQNVTLSCEQNLNHDAMYWYRQDPGQGLRLIYYSQIVNDFQKGDIAEGYSVSREKKESFPLTVTSAQKNPTAFYLCASSVRGSGYTFGSGTRLTVV.

This clonotype was seen many times. One end of the junction fails to match germline, which may point to a read error. J is TRBJ2-5 and V is TRBV20-1; a possible D gene is TRBD2 (6 bases). This CDR3 spans 12 amino acids. The V gene's germline CDR1 is DFQATT and CDR2 SNEGSKA (reference sequence). CDR3 DNA sequence: TGCAGTGCTAGAGTTCCTTCCGGACTACCACACTTC. Translation gives CSARVPSGLPHF.

This clonotype was recorded many times. The chain has TRBV10-2 and TRBJ1-2; D gene ambiguous. V was shortened by 3 bases and J by 4 bases, with 12 bases between the two germline ends. Germline V lookup: CDR1 WSHSY, CDR2 SAAADI. The CDR3 loop spans 14 amino acids. CDR3: CASSDGGGAYGYTF. As DNA, the CDR3 is TGCGCCAGCAGTGACGGAGGAGGAGCCTATGGCTACACCTTC.

This clonotype came up many times. The V call is TRBV25-1, the J call TRBJ1-3; TRBD1 might be the D (6 bases). The CDR3 spans 14 residues. Between the trimmed V and J ends, which lost 5 bases and 1 base, there was a span of 9 bases. Per germline, CDR1 MGHDK and CDR2 SYGVNS. CDR3 amino acids: CASSKTGSGNTIYF. DNA of the CDR3: TGTGCCAGCAGTAAAACAGGGTCTGGAAACACCATATATTTT.

This clonotype has a count of ten or more. V usage is TRBV24-1 and J usage is TRBJ1-5; D is unclear. Germline V gene lookup returns CDR1 KGHDR and CDR2 SFDVKD. V lost 3 bases, J lost 7 bases, and 9 bases lay in between. The CDR3 totals 13 residues. DNA of the CDR3: TGTGCCACCAGTGATCGGACCTTGCAGCCCCAGCATTTT. Protein sequence: CATSDRTLQPQHF.

As concerns this clonotype: This sequence may be a read error, since a much larger clone differs from it by one base. This chain links TRBV20-1 with TRBJ1-6, with TRBD1 identical over 10 bases. The CDR3 has 14 amino acids. The germline V gene has CDR1 DFQATT and CDR2 SNEGSKA (reference sequence). CDR3 coding DNA: TGCAGTGCGGGGGACAGGGGCCAGGATTCACCCTTCCACTTT. Translation gives CSAGDRGQDSPFHF.

This clonotype was observed a few times. The V and J genes are TRBV30 and TRBJ1-4; D may be TRBD1 (6 bases). The CDR3 is 11 residues long. Germline V gene data show CDR1 as GTSNPN and CDR2 as SVGIG (reference sequence). V was trimmed by 3 bases and J by 11 bases, leaving 10 bases between them. CDR3 sequence: CAWRDSTKLFF. CDR3 DNA: TGTGCCTGGAGGGACAGTACGAAACTGTTTTTT.

In its sample, this clonotype was seen many times. V and J are TRBV3-1 and TRBJ2-5; D gene ambiguous. Trimming removed 4 bases at V and 7 bases at J, with 13 bases between. In germline, CDR1 is LGHDT, CDR2 YNNKEL (reference sequence). The CDR3 is 13 residues long. CDR3 DNA sequence: TGTGCCAGCAGCCTCGCAGCACGAGGGACCCAGTACTTC. This gives the protein CASSLAARGTQYF.

For this clonotype: The junction departs from germline at one end; a sequencing error may be responsible. This chain joins TRBV30 and TRBJ1-2, with no clear D. This CDR3 contains 12 residues. Germline assignment: CDR1 GTSNPN and CDR2 SVGIG (reference sequence). DNA of the CDR3: TGTGTCTGGAGTCTCCGGAGCTATGGCTACACCTTC. Encoded protein: CVWSLRSYGYTF. Together with reference TRBV30 and TRBJ1-2, the CDR3 gives the full variable domain: SQTIHQWPATLVQPVGSPLSLECTVEGTSNPNLYWYRQAAGRGLQLLFYSVGIGQISSEVPQNLSASRPQDRQFILSSKKLLLSDSGFYLCVWSLRSYGYTFGSGTRLTVV.

This clonotype has at least ten counts. The chain recombines TRBV7-6 with TRBJ2-3, with 8 nucleotides matching TRBD2. CDR1 and CDR2 (germline): SGHVS, FNYEAQ. CDR3 length equals 17 residues. V was pared by 5 bases and J by 1 base, with 11 bases of the junction left unmatched. CDR3: CASSPIRGGRGTDTQYF. The CDR3 DNA is TGTGCCAGCAGCCCCATCCGGGGGGGGCGCGGCACAGATACGCAGTATTTT.